These 29 T cell receptor beta chains were all obtained from the same sample, sequenced in a study of blood T cell repertoires in COVID-19. Sequencing was performed with immunoSEQ multiplex PCR; in TCRdb, only in-frame clones are kept and a portion is missing. The table shows 300,000 to 350,000 clones, with roughly 90% occurring only once. The source material was peripheral blood. These receptors were collected from a woman in her twenties or thirties with COVID-19, enrolled during active disease.

The chain links TRBV7-3 to TRBJ2-1; 7 nucleotides align to TRBD2. Germline V gives CDR1 SGHTA, CDR2 FQGTGA. The V and J ends lost 3 bases and 1 base, in that order; junction bases with no gene match: 15. The CDR3 is 19 residues long. Written as DNA, the CDR3 is TGTGCCAGCAGCTTGACGGGGGGTACATACGCGGAATCCTACAATGAGCAGTTCTTC. This encodes CASSLTGGTYAESYNEQFF. Filled out from reference TRBV7-3 and TRBJ2-1, the complete variable domain reads GAGVSQTPSNKVTEKGKYVELRCDPISGHTALYWYRQSLGQGPEFLIYFQGTGAADDSGLPNDRFFAVRPEGSVSTLKIQRTERGDSAVYLCASSLTGGTYAESYNEQFFGPGTRLTVL.

The chain combines TRBV12-3 or TRBV12-4 with TRBJ2-1; D call uncertain. This CDR3 has 13 amino acids. The V end was cut by 4 bases, the J end by 6 bases, with 10 bases between. CDR3 protein: CASSSVRGNEQFF. CDR3 bases: TGTGCCAGCAGTTCTGTTCGCGGCAATGAGCAGTTCTTC.

The gene calls are TRBV15 and TRBJ1-5; D uncertain. The CDR3 contains 15 residues. Trimming took 0 bases from V and 1 from J, leaving 7 bases between them. Looked up from germline, CDR1 is LNHNV and CDR2 is YYDKDF (reference sequence). CDR3 in amino acids: CATSRDVRSNQPQHF. DNA of the CDR3: TGTGCCACCAGCAGAGATGTGAGGAGCAATCAGCCCCAGCATTTT.

A single count supports this clone. V and J are TRBV13 and TRBJ2-3, with a weak D call TRBD2 (6 bases). CDR3 length: 16 amino acids. Deletions cut 5 bases from V and 3 bases from J, with 18 bases between. CDR1 is PRHDT and CDR2 is FYEKMQ in the germline V gene (reference sequence). The chain's CDR3 is CASSPGLRDVTDTQYF. CDR3 coding DNA: TGTGCCAGCAGCCCGGGACTCCGAGATGTAACAGATACGCAGTATTTT.

This clone was seen a single time. This chain links TRBV5-8 with TRBJ1-5; perhaps TRBD1 as D (6 bases). Germline V gene lookup returns CDR1 SGHTS and CDR2 YDEGEE. The CDR3 runs 15 residues. The V and J ends lost 0 bases and 5 bases respectively, with 12 bases between them. CDR3 sequence (DNA): TGTGCCAGCAGCTTGGTCCGGGGGGCCGATCAGCCCCAGCATTTT. Protein product: CASSLVRGADQPQHF.

This chain links TRBV7-9 with TRBJ1-2; 7 nucleotides line up with TRBD1. This CDR3 is 14 amino acids long. Germline values: CDR1 SEHNR, CDR2 FQNEAQ (reference sequence). V gave up 5 bases and J gave up 0 bases; unmatched junction bases: 3. In DNA, the CDR3 is TGTGCCAGCAGCCAACAGGGGACTAACTATGGCTACACCTTC. Its protein product is CASSQQGTNYGYTF.

A single count supports this clone. The genes are TRBV24-1 and TRBJ2-3; D is ambiguous. V was shortened by 4 bases and J by 3 bases, with 4 bases between the two germline ends. The CDR3 contains 12 residues. Germline V gene sequence: CDR1 KGHDR, CDR2 SFDVKD. The CDR3 protein is CATSEQTDTQYF. Written as DNA, the CDR3 is TGTGCCACCAGTGAACAAACAGATACGCAGTATTTT.

V usage is TRBV18 and J usage is TRBJ1-1; no firm D call. The CDR3 is made up of 13 amino acids. V lost 2 bases to trimming and J lost 1 base, with 5 bases between them. Germline V gene sequence: CDR1 KGHSH, CDR2 LQKENI. The DNA of the CDR3 is TGTGCCAGCTCACCAAACAGGAACACTGAAGCTTTCTTT. Translating it yields CASSPNRNTEAFF.

The chain recombines TRBV5-1 with TRBJ1-1, with TRBD1 identical over 7 bases. CDR3 length: 13 amino acids. With 0 bases clipped from V and 9 bases from J, the junction kept 5 bases outside the gene matches. Germline V lookup: CDR1 SGHRS, CDR2 YFSETQ. CDR3 sequence: CASSLDGGQKAFF. DNA for the CDR3: TGCGCCAGCAGCTTGGATGGGGGACAGAAAGCTTTCTTT.

This clone was found many times. The sample contains more than one DNA sequence encoding this CDR3. V usage is TRBV6-5 and J usage is TRBJ1-3, with D tentatively TRBD1 (5 bases). The germline gives CDR1 MNHEY, CDR2 SVGAGI. The V end was cut by 6 bases, the J end by 2 bases, with 11 bases between. The length of the CDR3 is 14 residues. CDR3 loop: CASRTGGAGNTIYF. DNA of the CDR3: TGTGCCAGCAGGACGGGGGGAGCTGGAAACACCATATATTTT.

The J gene is TRBJ1-1, the V gene TRBV23-1, with D possibly being TRBD1 (5 bases). TRBV23-1 falls under the ORF class, with uncertain function. The CDR3 covers 14 residues. V dropped 1 base and J dropped 1 base, with 7 bases sitting between them. Here the CDR3 reads CASSQWGGNTEAFF. The CDR3 DNA reads as TGCGCCAGCAGTCAATGGGGCGGGAACACTGAAGCTTTCTTT.

The V call is TRBV6-5, the J call TRBJ2-7; maybe TRBD2 (6 bases). Germline V lookup: CDR1 MNHEY, CDR2 SVGAGI. Trimming cost V 4 bases and J 0 bases, with 13 bases left between them. The CDR3 runs 15 residues. The CDR3 spells CASSSERVSSYEQYF. The CDR3 DNA reads TGTGCCAGCAGTTCGGAGCGGGTGAGCTCCTACGAGCAGTACTTC.

In this sample, this clone turned up once. CDR3 bases: TGTGCCAGCAGTGGATTCAGGGTAACGGAGACCCAGTACTTC. Translation: CASSGFRVTETQYF. The chain is built from TRBV2 and TRBJ2-5, with D perhaps TRBD1 (5 bases). The ends were cut back, 4 bases at V and 5 bases at J, with 14 bases in the middle. The CDR3 sequence is 14 residues long. Looked up from germline, CDR1 is SNHLY and CDR2 is FYNNEI.

V and J are TRBV19 and TRBJ1-2; D ambiguous. The CDR3 totals 12 residues. In germline, CDR1 is LNHDA, CDR2 SQIVND (reference sequence). Trimming removed 4 bases from V and 6 bases from J, with 9 bases in between. CDR3 amino acids: CASSRGVDGYTF. CDR3 in DNA: TGTGCCAGTAGTAGGGGAGTGGATGGCTACACCTTC.

The chain combines TRBV11-2 with TRBJ2-7; 14 bases match TRBD2. The CDR3 is made up of 17 amino acids. V dropped 5 bases and J dropped 4; count of bases not matched to a gene: 10. Per the germline V gene, CDR1 is SGHAT and CDR2 is FQNNGV. CDR3 sequence reads: CASSTGLAGGGVYEQYF. CDR3 in DNA: TGTGCCAGCAGCACCGGACTAGCGGGAGGAGGAGTATACGAGCAGTACTTC.

The chain combines TRBV4-1 with TRBJ1-1; D may be TRBD1 (6 bases). Germline CDR1 MGHRA, CDR2 YSYEKL. Trimming removed 1 base at V and 2 bases at J, with 14 bases between. The CDR3 is 16 amino acids. The CDR3 protein is CASSQAGQGLNTEAFF. As DNA, the CDR3 is TGCGCCAGCAGCCAAGCAGGGCAGGGGCTAAACACTGAAGCTTTCTTT.

The chain recombines TRBV2 with TRBJ2-1, with 9 bases lining up with TRBD1. Germline CDR1 and CDR2: SNHLY and FYNNEI. The CDR3 consists of 17 residues. V was pared by 4 bases and J by 0 bases, with 7 bases of the junction left unmatched. CDR3 residues: CASSGSGTGNSYNEQFF. Here the CDR3 DNA reads TGTGCCAGCAGTGGCTCGGGGACAGGGAACTCCTACAATGAGCAGTTCTTC.

CDR3 amino acids: CASSRESAADTQYF. CDR3 in DNA: TGCGCCAGCAGCCGGGAGTCAGCCGCAGATACGCAGTATTTT. The genes are TRBV10-1 and TRBJ2-3; maybe TRBD2 (6 bases). CDR3 length equals 14 residues. Germline loops: CDR1 WNHNN, CDR2 SYGVQD (reference sequence). Trimming left V 6 bases short and J 4 bases short, with 14 bases between.

As DNA, the CDR3 is TGTGCCAGCAGGGGTAAGACAGGTCGTACTAGCGGGGTAAATTACAATGAGCAGTTCTTC. This codes for CASRGKTGRTSGVNYNEQFF. The rearrangement links TRBV28 to TRBJ2-1; 10 positions agree with TRBD2. Germline CDR1 is MDHEN and CDR2 is SYDVKM. CDR3 length: 20 residues. Trimming at V came to 6 bases and at J to 4 bases, leaving 21 bases not matched to a gene.

The chain has TRBV10-3 and TRBJ1-1; 8 positions match TRBD1. With V trimmed by 3 bases and J by 1 base, 7 bases remained unmatched. CDR3 length: 16 amino acids. Germline V gives CDR1 ENHRY, CDR2 SYGVKD. CDR3 protein: CAISEVRGRGNTEAFF. As DNA, the CDR3 is TGTGCCATCAGTGAAGTCAGGGGGCGAGGGAACACTGAAGCTTTCTTT.

The chain couples TRBV11-2 to TRBJ2-3, with unresolved D. Germline CDR1 SGHAT, CDR2 FQNNGV. Trimming cost V 0 bases and J 5 bases, with 9 bases left between them. The CDR3 spans 14 residues. The CDR3 protein is CASSLDRGLDTQYF. For the CDR3, the DNA is TGTGCCAGCAGCTTAGATCGTGGCTTAGATACGCAGTATTTT.

This sequence joins TRBV19 and TRBJ1-6; D not resolved. The CDR3 sequence is 14 residues long. The V gene lost 4 bases and the J gene lost 3 bases, with 7 bases spanning the gap. Germline values: CDR1 LNHDA, CDR2 SQIVND (reference sequence). CDR3: CASSNGLYNSPLHF. The DNA of the CDR3 is TGTGCCAGTAGTAATGGACTCTATAATTCACCCCTCCACTTT.

The chain links TRBV10-1 to TRBJ2-5; possible D gene TRBD2, 6 bases. This CDR3 is built from 13 residues. CDR1 and CDR2 from the germline V gene are WNHNN and SYGVQD (reference sequence). Trimming removed 2 bases at V and 7 bases at J, with 11 bases between. For the CDR3, the DNA is TGCGCCAGCAGTGAGAGACTGGAGGGGACCCAGTACTTC. Encoded protein: CASSERLEGTQYF.

This chain uses TRBV25-1 with TRBJ1-5; no clear D. The CDR3 consists of 12 residues. Germline V gene lookup returns CDR1 MGHDK and CDR2 SYGVNS. Trimming left V 1 base short and J 8 bases short, with 6 bases between. The CDR3 loop is CASSESDKPQHF. As DNA, the CDR3 is TGTGCCAGCAGTGAATCAGATAAGCCCCAGCATTTT.

The chain employs TRBV29-1 and TRBJ2-1, with 8 bases that match TRBD1. CDR1 SQVTM and CDR2 ANQGSEA come from the germline V gene. Trimming at V came to 4 bases and at J to 7 bases, leaving 12 bases not matched to a gene. The CDR3 consists of 15 residues. CDR3 in DNA: TGCAGCGTTGCCCCAGGGGGCTATAGTGGGAATGAGCAGTTCTTC. This gives the protein CSVAPGGYSGNEQFF.

This clone was observed a few times. The rearrangement links TRBV18 to TRBJ1-2; 7 bases agree with TRBD1. This CDR3 spans 15 amino acids. V trimming: 2 bases; J trimming: 0 bases; junction bases outside the gene matches: 3. The germline V gene has CDR1 KGHSH and CDR2 LQKENI. CDR3 loop: CASSPRTGANYGYTF. In DNA, the CDR3 is TGTGCCAGCTCACCAAGAACAGGGGCTAACTATGGCTACACCTTC.

This chain links TRBV6-2 or TRBV6-3 with TRBJ1-1, with D maybe TRBD1 (6 bases). CDR3 length: 14 residues. CDR1 and CDR2 from the germline V gene are MNHEY and SVGEGT. With 2 bases removed from V and 4 bases from J, the gap between germline ends came to 11 bases. The CDR3 DNA reads as TGTGCCAGCAGTTACCTACAGGGTTTCACTGAAGCTTTCTTT. Translation: CASSYLQGFTEAFF.

This chain uses TRBV20-1 with TRBJ1-6; the D gene is possibly TRBD1 (6 bases). The CDR3 has 16 residues. V was cut by 3 bases and J by 0 bases, with 12 bases left in between. Germline CDR1 reads DFQATT; CDR2 reads SNEGSKA (reference sequence). CDR3 amino acids: CSASYRASSYNSPLHF. CDR3 DNA sequence: TGCAGTGCTAGTTACAGGGCGAGCTCCTATAATTCACCCCTCCACTTT.

J is TRBJ1-1 and V is TRBV12-3 or TRBV12-4; D is uncertain. V lost 1 base, J lost 0 bases, and 3 bases lay in between. The CDR3 totals 13 residues. The CDR3 sequence: CASSLGVNTEAFF. CDR3 nucleotides: TGTGCCAGCAGTTTAGGAGTGAACACTGAAGCTTTCTTT.